These 26 T cell receptor beta chains came from one sample sequenced in a study of post-analysis software for immune sequencing data. What these receptors recognize is not known. Study-level findings and limits: Roughly 5 TRBV segments occurring more often in patients than controls included TRBV5-6, TRBV5-1 and TRBV20-1.

Unique molecular identifiers had been added to the TCR beta cDNA libraries. TCRdb re-called the PCR reads through MiXCR, storing one row per CDR3 protein. The repertoire includes roughly 400,000 distinct CDR3 sequences, over 30% of them detected once, and approximately 7.1% sits in the top ten. The source material was blood. The receptors stem from a girl between 2 and 10 years old with multiple sclerosis.

The chain uses TRBV12-3 or TRBV12-4 and TRBJ1-2, with 8 bases matching TRBD1. The CDR3 consists of 16 residues. The junction had 15 bases not matched to a gene; V was cut back by 8 bases and J by 4 bases. The CDR3 coding sequence is TGTGCCAGCGTCAAGGGGGGGACAGGCCGCATCTATGGCTACACCTTC. Translating it yields CASVKGGTGRIYGYTF.

A single count supports this clonotype. The chain combines TRBV7-2 with TRBJ2-7; 10 nucleotides line up with TRBD2. V lost 5 bases and J lost 6; bases outside the gene matches: 13. CDR1 SGHTA and CDR2 FQGNSA come from the germline V gene. The CDR3 length is 16 residues. The CDR3 loop reads CASSQGLATLGGEQYF. CDR3 in DNA: TGTGCCAGCAGCCAGGGACTAGCGACACTGGGGGGCGAGCAGTACTTC.

This clonotype was observed a few times. The chain is built from TRBV6-5 and TRBJ2-7; 7 bases line up with TRBD1. This CDR3 is 15 amino acids long. Germline V CDR1 and CDR2: MNHEY, SVGAGI. Trimming cost V 5 bases and J 5 bases; bases outside gene matches: 12. CDR3 loop: CASSKTQGSYHEQYF. CDR3 in DNA: TGTGCCAGCAGTAAAACACAGGGGTCGTACCACGAGCAGTACTTC.

The V call is TRBV29-1, the J call TRBJ2-7; D might be TRBD2 (5 bases). The V end lost 6 bases, the J end lost 6 bases, and 12 bases lay between the germline ends. Germline V lookup: CDR1 SQVTM, CDR2 ANQGSEA. The CDR3 loop spans 11 amino acids. As DNA, the CDR3 is TGCAGCGTCGGTCCCGAGGGCGAGCAGTACTTC. Translating gives CSVGPEGEQYF.

The rearrangement uses TRBV3-1 and TRBJ2-4; D may be TRBD2 (6 bases). Trimming took off 1 base at V and 13 bases at J, with 17 bases between the two ends. Germline CDR1 and CDR2: LGHDT and YNNKEL (reference sequence). The CDR3 runs 14 residues. CDR3 sequence (DNA): TGTGCCAGCAGCCAAGGAGGTCCGGGGGTGGAGCAGTACTTC. It is translated as CASSQGGPGVEQYF.

The CDR3 here is CAIGRSDSTDTQYF. The CDR3 DNA reads as TGTGCCATCGGAAGGTCAGACTCCACAGATACGCAGTATTTT. The chain couples TRBV10-3 to TRBJ2-3; D is unresolved. The length of the CDR3 is 14 residues. Trimming shortened V by 8 bases and J by 2 bases, and 14 bases separated the two germline ends. Germline-derived CDR1 and CDR2 are ENHRY and SYGVKD.

This clonotype was seen only a few times. V usage is TRBV9 and J usage is TRBJ2-7; unclear D gene. CDR1 and CDR2 (germline): SGDLS, YYNGEE. Deletions cut 3 bases from V and 7 bases from J, with 17 bases between. The CDR3 runs to 14 residues. The CDR3 spells CASSDRAHLGEQYF. DNA of the CDR3: TGTGCCAGCAGCGACCGGGCCCACCTCGGGGAGCAGTACTTC.

The gene calls are TRBV6-5 and TRBJ1-1, with 8 bases fitting TRBD1. After removal of 5 bases from V and 1 base from J, the junction contained 6 bases not matched to a gene. Germline values: CDR1 MNHEY, CDR2 SVGAGI. The CDR3 consists of 15 residues. In nucleotides, the CDR3 is TGTGCCAGCAGTAGGACAGGGCGAGGGAACACTGAAGCTTTCTTT. This codes for CASSRTGRGNTEAFF.

This clonotype appeared a few times. The V gene is TRBV12-3 or TRBV12-4, the J gene TRBJ2-3, with 7 positions matching TRBD2. The CDR3 length is 17 residues. J lost 1 base, V lost 6 bases, and 13 bases had no gene match. This CDR3 is CASSSLGGGLGTDTQYF. The CDR3 nucleotides read TGTGCCAGCAGCTCACTGGGGGGGGGATTGGGCACAGATACGCAGTATTTT.

The chain couples TRBV18 to TRBJ1-1; TRBD1 aligns across 9 bases. CDR1 KGHSH and CDR2 LQKENI come from the germline V gene. The CDR3 contains 17 residues. Trimming at V came to 3 bases and at J to 5 bases, leaving 13 bases not matched to a gene. The CDR3 protein is CASSPQPRTGGATEAFF. The CDR3 nucleotides are TGTGCCAGCTCACCTCAGCCGCGAACAGGGGGCGCGACTGAAGCTTTCTTT.

The gene calls are TRBV12-3 or TRBV12-4 and TRBJ1-5; no reliable D call. Trimming cost V 8 bases and J 0 bases, with 5 bases left between them. The CDR3 has 12 residues. Here the CDR3 DNA reads TGTGCCAGCCAACATAGCAATCAGCCCCAGCATTTT. Its translation is CASQHSNQPQHF.

The sample holds a few counts of this clonotype. The rearrangement links TRBV11-2 to TRBJ2-5; 7 bases map to TRBD2. The ends lost 4 bases at V and 6 bases at J; junction bases unmatched: 8. This CDR3 has 14 amino acids. The germline CDR1 and CDR2 sequences are SGHAT and FQNNGV. In nucleotides, the CDR3 is TGTGCCAGCAGCTCTACAGCGGGATCACAGACCCAGTACTTC. It yields the protein CASSSTAGSQTQYF. Using reference TRBV11-2 and TRBJ2-5 for the parts outside the CDR3, the full variable domain is EAGVAQSPRYKIIEKRQSVAFWCNPISGHATLYWYQQILGQGPKLLIQFQNNGVVDDSQLPKDRFSAERLKGVDSTLKIQPAKLEDSAVYLCASSSTAGSQTQYFGPGTRLLVL.

This chain joins TRBV29-1 and TRBJ1-1; perhaps TRBD1 as D (5 bases). CDR1 and CDR2 from the germline V gene are SQVTM and ANQGSEA. There are 10 residues in the CDR3. The V gene lost 7 bases and the J gene lost 7 bases, with 10 bases spanning the gap. In nucleotides, the CDR3 is TGCAGCGCTCTTAGGGGTGAAGCTTTCTTT. Protein sequence: CSALRGEAFF.

V and J are TRBV10-3 and TRBJ2-3; D possibly corresponds to TRBD1 (6 bases). Per germline, CDR1 ENHRY and CDR2 SYGVKD. The CDR3 has 17 residues. V lost 4 bases to trimming and J lost 0 bases, with 17 bases between them. CDR3 sequence reads: CAISVARGARSTDTQYF. DNA for the CDR3: TGTGCCATCAGTGTTGCCAGGGGCGCCCGAAGCACAGATACGCAGTATTTT.

This clonotype was detected a few times. The germline gene is not matched at one end of the junction; a read error may be the cause. The chain carries TRBV9 and TRBJ2-6; perhaps TRBD1 as D (5 bases). The CDR3 loop spans 16 amino acids. CDR1 is SGDLS, CDR2 YYNGEE, per germline. CDR3: CASSVARRTGASVLTF. Written as DNA, the CDR3 is TGTGCCAGCAGCGTAGCAAGGCGAACTGGGGCCAGCGTCCTGACTTTC. The full variable domain, its missing parts supplied by reference TRBV9 and TRBJ2-6, is DSGVTQTPKHLITATGQRVTLRCSPRSGDLSVYWYQQSLDQGLQFLIQYYNGEERAKGNILERFSAQQFPDLHSELNLSSLELGDSALYFCASSVARRTGASVLTFGAGSRLTVL.

The rearrangement links TRBV4-1 to TRBJ2-5; D call uncertain. CDR1 and CDR2 (germline): MGHRA, YSYEKL. V was clipped by 10 bases and J by 2 bases, with 14 bases between them. The CDR3 is made up of 13 amino acids. The CDR3 DNA reads as TGCGCCACAGCCCGGACGTATCAAGAGACCCAGTACTTC. This sequence encodes CATARTYQETQYF.

This rearrangement joins TRBV5-6 to TRBJ2-1; TRBD2 agrees at 11 bases. Unmatched junction bases numbered 9, after V lost 4 bases and J lost 0 bases. This CDR3 region has 18 residues. Germline values: CDR1 SGHDT, CDR2 YYEEEE. The CDR3: CASSVVIAGGSSYNEQFF. DNA for the CDR3: TGTGCCAGCAGCGTTGTGATAGCGGGGGGGAGCTCCTACAATGAGCAGTTCTTC.

The V and J genes are TRBV4-1 and TRBJ2-1, with no clear D. Trimming cost V 5 bases and J 10 bases, with 15 bases left between them. The length of the CDR3 is 13 residues. Germline values: CDR1 MGHRA, CDR2 YSYEKL. The CDR3 region is CASSFFPSGEQFF. The CDR3 bases are TGCGCCAGCAGCTTCTTTCCCAGTGGGGAGCAGTTCTTC.

There are a few counts of this clonotype. This chain uses TRBV11-2 with TRBJ2-1; tentatively, D is TRBD1 or TRBD2 (5 bases each). The CDR3 is 15 residues long. Germline assignment: CDR1 SGHAT and CDR2 FQNNGV. V was cut by 5 bases and J by 5 bases, with 16 bases left in between. The CDR3 DNA reads TGTGCCAGCAGCCAAGCCGGGACGGTACACAATGAGCAGTTCTTC. Amino acid sequence: CASSQAGTVHNEQFF. Full variable domain (outside the CDR3, taken from reference TRBV11-2 and TRBJ2-1): EAGVAQSPRYKIIEKRQSVAFWCNPISGHATLYWYQQILGQGPKLLIQFQNNGVVDDSQLPKDRFSAERLKGVDSTLKIQPAKLEDSAVYLCASSQAGTVHNEQFFGPGTRLTVL.

The chain recombines TRBV6-2 or TRBV6-3 with TRBJ1-2; possible D gene TRBD1, 6 bases. V was pared by 5 bases and J by 2 bases, with 12 bases between. Germline V lookup: CDR1 MNHEY, CDR2 SVGEGT. CDR3 length: 14 amino acids. CDR3 nucleotide sequence: TGTGCCAGCAGTCCTGGGACAAGAAACTATGGCTACACCTTC. This gives the protein CASSPGTRNYGYTF.

The rearrangement links TRBV6-5 to TRBJ2-1; TRBD2 aligns across 9 bases. The V segment lost 4 bases and the J segment 2 bases; nucleotides outside the gene matches: 6. CDR3 length: 16 amino acids. Germline V gives CDR1 MNHEY, CDR2 SVGAGI. CDR3 in amino acids: CASSSVTSGPYNEQFF. For the CDR3, the DNA is TGTGCCAGCAGTTCCGTGACTAGCGGACCCTACAATGAGCAGTTCTTC.

This clonotype was seen only a few times. This chain connects TRBV5-1 to TRBJ2-1, with a tentative D call TRBD1 (6 bases). Germline V gene lookup returns CDR1 SGHRS and CDR2 YFSETQ. Trimming removed 4 bases at V and 7 bases at J, with 15 bases between. The CDR3 loop spans 14 amino acids. Here the CDR3 DNA reads TGCGCCAGCAGCCTCGGGGACACCTCGAATGAGCAGTTCTTC. This encodes CASSLGDTSNEQFF.

The chain carries TRBV6-1 and TRBJ1-2; D is undetermined. This CDR3 has 12 residues. Germline CDR1 MNHNS, CDR2 SASEGT. With 6 bases removed from V and 2 bases from J, the gap between germline ends came to 7 bases. This chain's CDR3 is CASSDKNYGYTF. In nucleotides, the CDR3 is TGTGCCAGCAGCGACAAGAACTATGGCTACACCTTC.

This clonotype was seen a handful of times. The V gene is TRBV6-4, the J gene TRBJ2-1, with TRBD2 matching over 11 bases. The V and J ends lost 3 bases and 4 bases, in that order; junction bases with no gene match: 5. The CDR3 sequence is 16 residues long. Germline-derived CDR1 and CDR2 are MRHNA and SNTAGT. CDR3 region: CASSDKIAGGYNEQFF. The CDR3 DNA reads TGTGCCAGCAGTGATAAAATAGCGGGAGGGTACAATGAGCAGTTCTTC.

This chain uses TRBV12-3 or TRBV12-4 with TRBJ2-7, with TRBD1 matching 9 bases. The J segment lost 5 bases and the V segment lost 7 bases, leaving 9 bases of the junction unmatched. The CDR3 contains 14 residues. This chain's CDR3 is CASTSNRGRNEQYF. CDR3 DNA sequence: TGTGCCAGCACCTCAAACAGGGGGCGTAACGAGCAGTACTTC.

The table lists this clonotype with a count of one. V and J are TRBV7-2 and TRBJ2-5; tentative D call: TRBD1 (5 bases). The DNA end favors TRBJ2-7, so the J call may be wrong. The CDR3 has 18 residues. Germline V CDR1 and CDR2: SGHTA, FQGNSA. CDR3 loop: CASSLGWQGWYSNYEQYF. The CDR3 DNA reads as TGTGCCAGCAGCTTAGGGTGGCAGGGATGGTACTCCAACTACGAGCAGTACTTC.